These T cell receptor beta chains were read from a single sample in a study of brain T cells in children with intractable seizures. Sequenced by immunoSEQ multiplex PCR; TCRdb stores in-frame clones only, minus some. The sample yields roughly 80,000 clones, about 92% seen once. The sample in question was peripheral blood, obtained at surgery. The receptor source for this set is a boy in the first two years of life with tuberous sclerosis and intractable seizures. CDR3s include the opening cysteine and the closing phenylalanine or tryptophan. The order of the fields is V gene, J gene, D gene, clone size, CDR3 protein. D genes are given only for firm matches. Expanded clones are given a class, and other clones once, few, many or no size at all.

V gene: TRBV3-1/TRBV3-2; J gene: TRBJ2-7; D gene: TRBD2; clone size: -; CDR3 protein: CASSQDPGGQDEQYF
V gene: TRBV12-3/TRBV12-4; J gene: TRBJ1-3; D gene: -; clone size: -; CDR3 protein: CASSFRGRNTIYF
V gene: TRBV5-6; J gene: TRBJ2-7; D gene: TRBD1; clone size: -; CDR3 protein: CASSFLGGRGSYEQYF
V gene: TRBV9; J gene: TRBJ1-1; D gene: -; clone size: -; CDR3 protein: CASSVEGGQGTEAFF
V gene: TRBV6-5; J gene: TRBJ1-2; D gene: -; clone size: -; CDR3 protein: CASRSGPNNYGYTF
V gene: TRBV6-5; J gene: TRBJ2-7; D gene: -; clone size: -; CDR3 protein: CASRQYGLTYEQYF
V gene: TRBV7-9; J gene: TRBJ2-3; D gene: TRBD2; clone size: once; CDR3 protein: CASSRLAGDLLRDTQYF
V gene: TRBV7-9; J gene: TRBJ1-2; D gene: -; clone size: -; CDR3 protein: CASSLAGDGKVRSGYTF
V gene: TRBV5-1; J gene: TRBJ2-7; D gene: -; clone size: -; CDR3 protein: CASSLGQDWEQYF
V gene: TRBV10-3; J gene: TRBJ2-1; D gene: TRBD2; clone size: -; CDR3 protein: CAITSGLAGGFGEQFF
V gene: TRBV2; J gene: TRBJ2-5; D gene: -; clone size: -; CDR3 protein: CASSDFETQYF
V gene: TRBV13; J gene: TRBJ2-1; D gene: TRBD2; clone size: -; CDR3 protein: CASSLGRGGRYNEQFF
V gene: TRBV6-6; J gene: TRBJ2-2; D gene: -; clone size: -; CDR3 protein: CASSYGVPGELFF
V gene: TRBV11-3; J gene: TRBJ2-1; D gene: -; clone size: -; CDR3 protein: CASSSPPGAPGLRNEQFF
V gene: TRBV7-9; J gene: TRBJ2-7; D gene: -; clone size: -; CDR3 protein: CASSPDLVTEQYF
V gene: TRBV2; J gene: TRBJ2-2; D gene: -; clone size: -; CDR3 protein: CASSEAGVSTGELFF
V gene: TRBV5-1; J gene: TRBJ2-4; D gene: TRBD2; clone size: -; CDR3 protein: CASSSGRRLAKNIQYF
V gene: TRBV7-9; J gene: TRBJ2-2; D gene: -; clone size: -; CDR3 protein: CASSPSRVANTGELFF
V gene: TRBV5-1; J gene: TRBJ2-7; D gene: TRBD1; clone size: -; CDR3 protein: CASSSGTGGYEQYF
V gene: TRBV6-5; J gene: TRBJ1-4; D gene: -; clone size: once; CDR3 protein: CASSPRQTTNEKLFF
V gene: TRBV5-1; J gene: TRBJ2-3; D gene: TRBD2; clone size: -; CDR3 protein: CASSLRAQIAGATDTQYF
V gene: TRBV30; J gene: TRBJ2-1; D gene: -; clone size: once; CDR3 protein: CAGGVTSSYNEQFF
V gene: TRBV21-1; J gene: TRBJ1-6; D gene: -; clone size: once; CDR3 protein: CASSKGDNNSPLHF
V gene: TRBV28; J gene: TRBJ2-4; D gene: TRBD1; clone size: -; CDR3 protein: CASRSGTVKNIQYF
V gene: TRBV18; J gene: TRBJ1-1; D gene: -; clone size: once; CDR3 protein: CASSPRENTEAFF
V gene: TRBV27; J gene: TRBJ2-2; D gene: TRBD1; clone size: -; CDR3 protein: CASARDRDTGELFF
V gene: TRBV5-1; J gene: TRBJ1-1; D gene: -; clone size: -; CDR3 protein: CASSRTGMNTEAFF